These 2 T cell receptor beta chains came from one sample sequenced in a study of technical replicates of blood from a few donors. Data came from immunoSEQ multiplex PCR; TCRdb stores just in-frame clones and leaves some out. The sample records fewer than 100,000 clones, around 97% being singletons. The specimen was T cells isolated from PBMCs. These receptors all come from a human donor in good health.

The gene calls are TRBV2 and TRBJ2-7, with D possibly TRBD1 on 7 matching bases. Trimming cost V 6 bases and J 2 bases, with 14 bases left between them. The germline gives CDR1 SNHLY, CDR2 FYNNEI. The CDR3 is made up of 14 amino acids. The CDR3 DNA sequence: TGTGCCAGCAGCCCCCAGGGGGGCCCCTACGAGCAGTACTTC. Its protein product is CASSPQGGPYEQYF.

The chain carries TRBV27 and TRBJ2-1; 8 bases agree with TRBD2. This CDR3 comprises 17 residues. The trim removed 2 bases at V and 5 bases at J, leaving 11 bases unmatched. Germline V lookup: CDR1 MNHEY, CDR2 SMNVEV (reference sequence). CDR3 region: CASSLTIERERDNEQFF. As DNA, the CDR3 is TGTGCCAGCAGTTTAACCATTGAGCGGGAGCGCGACAATGAGCAGTTCTTC.